This TCR beta chain was observed in a study of shared clonotypes between healthy human individuals. TCRdb keeps only in-frame clones here, not all; method: immunoSEQ multiplex PCR. The table includes roughly 1.4 million clones, about 98.5% detected once. The CDR3 covers 17 residues. Trimming cost V 0 bases and J 4 bases; bases outside gene matches: 7. Germline loops: CDR1 SGHRS, CDR2 YFSETQ. This TCR came from a man aged 25-40 years in good health. The sequencing sample was made of naive CD4+ T cells sorted from blood. Subset given: CD45RA+ positively selected. The chain recombines TRBV5-1 with TRBJ2-2; TRBD1 matches 9 bases. Here the CDR3 reads CASSLAGTGTATGELFF. The CDR3 DNA sequence: TGCGCCAGCAGCTTGGCTGGGACAGGGACGGCCACCGGGGAGCTGTTTTTT.